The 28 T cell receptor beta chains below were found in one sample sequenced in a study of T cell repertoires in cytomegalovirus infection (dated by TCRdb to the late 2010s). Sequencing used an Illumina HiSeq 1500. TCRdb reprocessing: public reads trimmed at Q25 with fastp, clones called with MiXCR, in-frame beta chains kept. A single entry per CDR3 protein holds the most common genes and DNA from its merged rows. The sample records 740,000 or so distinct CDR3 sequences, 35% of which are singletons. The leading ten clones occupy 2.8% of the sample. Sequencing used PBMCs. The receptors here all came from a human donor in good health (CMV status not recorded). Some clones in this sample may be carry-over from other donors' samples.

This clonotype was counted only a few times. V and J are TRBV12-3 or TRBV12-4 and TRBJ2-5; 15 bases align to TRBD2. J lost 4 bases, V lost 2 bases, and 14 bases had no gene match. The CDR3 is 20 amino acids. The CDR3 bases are TGTGCCAGCAGTTTAACCCCCGGGACTAGCGGGGGGACAAACCGAGAGACCCAGTACTTC. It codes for CASSLTPGTSGGTNRETQYF.

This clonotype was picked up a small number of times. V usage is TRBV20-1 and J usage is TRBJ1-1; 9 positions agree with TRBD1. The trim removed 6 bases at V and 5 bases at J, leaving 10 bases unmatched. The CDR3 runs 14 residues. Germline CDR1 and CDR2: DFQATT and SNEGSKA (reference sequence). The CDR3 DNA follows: TGCAGTGCCTGGGACAGGGTACGAGGGACTGAAGCTTTCTTT. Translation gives CSAWDRVRGTEAFF.

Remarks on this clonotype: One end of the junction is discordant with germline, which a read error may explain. Here the CDR3 DNA reads TGTGCCAGCAGTGATAAAGTAGCCGGGGGGGAAGCCAAAAACATTCATTACTTC. Translating gives CASSDKVAGGEAKNIHYF. The J gene is TRBJ2-4, the V gene TRBV6-6, with TRBD2 matching 8 bases. The CDR3 consists of 18 residues. Per the germline V gene, CDR1 is MNHNY and CDR2 is SVGAGI (reference sequence).

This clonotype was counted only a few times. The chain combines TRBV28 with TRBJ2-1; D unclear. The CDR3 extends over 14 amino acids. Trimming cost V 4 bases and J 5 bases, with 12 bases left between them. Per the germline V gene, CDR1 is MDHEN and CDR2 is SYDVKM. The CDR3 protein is CASSSRMPHNEQFF. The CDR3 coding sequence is TGTGCCAGCAGTTCTAGGATGCCCCACAATGAGCAGTTCTTC. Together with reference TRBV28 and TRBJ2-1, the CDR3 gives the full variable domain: DVKVTQSSRYLVKRTGEKVFLECVQDMDHENMFWYRQDPGLGLRLIYFSYDVKMKEKGDIPEGYSVSREKKERFSLILESASTNQTSMYLCASSSRMPHNEQFFGPGTRLTVL.

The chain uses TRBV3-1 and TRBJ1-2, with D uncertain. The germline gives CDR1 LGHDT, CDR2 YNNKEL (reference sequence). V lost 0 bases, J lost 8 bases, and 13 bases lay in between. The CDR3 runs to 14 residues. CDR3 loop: CASSQEGSMSGYTF. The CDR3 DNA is TGTGCCAGCAGCCAAGAAGGGTCGATGAGCGGCTACACCTTC.

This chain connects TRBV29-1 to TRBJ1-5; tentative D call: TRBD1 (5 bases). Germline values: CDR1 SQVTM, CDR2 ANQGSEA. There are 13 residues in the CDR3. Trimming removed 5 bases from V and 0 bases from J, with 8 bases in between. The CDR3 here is CSVLDSSNQPQHF. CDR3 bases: TGCAGCGTTCTCGACAGTAGCAATCAGCCCCAGCATTTT.

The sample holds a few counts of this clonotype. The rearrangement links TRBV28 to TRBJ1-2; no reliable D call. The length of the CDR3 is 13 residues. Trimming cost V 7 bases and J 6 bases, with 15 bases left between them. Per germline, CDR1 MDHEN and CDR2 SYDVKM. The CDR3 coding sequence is TGTGCCAGCACAAACGGACGGACGAATGGCTACACCTTC. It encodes CASTNGRTNGYTF.

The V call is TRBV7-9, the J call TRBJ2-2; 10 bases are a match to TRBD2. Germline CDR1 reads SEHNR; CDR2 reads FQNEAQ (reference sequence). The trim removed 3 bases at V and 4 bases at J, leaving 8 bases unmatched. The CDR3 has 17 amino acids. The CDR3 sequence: CASSFFSGLASTGELFF. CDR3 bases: TGTGCCAGCAGCTTTTTTTCGGGACTAGCGAGCACCGGGGAGCTGTTTTTT. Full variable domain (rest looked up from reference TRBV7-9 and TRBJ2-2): DTGVSQNPRHKITKRGQNVTFRCDPISEHNRLYWYRQTLGQGPEFLTYFQNEAQLEKSRLLSDRFSAERPKGSFSTLEIQRTEQGDSAMYLCASSFFSGLASTGELFFGEGSRLTVL.

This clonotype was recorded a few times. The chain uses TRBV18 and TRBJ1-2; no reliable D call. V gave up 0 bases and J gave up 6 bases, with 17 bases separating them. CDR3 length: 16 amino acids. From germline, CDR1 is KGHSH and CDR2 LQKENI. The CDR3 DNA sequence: TGTGCCAGCTCACCACCGGAATTCCTAAGGTTCGATGGCTACACCTTC. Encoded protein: CASSPPEFLRFDGYTF.

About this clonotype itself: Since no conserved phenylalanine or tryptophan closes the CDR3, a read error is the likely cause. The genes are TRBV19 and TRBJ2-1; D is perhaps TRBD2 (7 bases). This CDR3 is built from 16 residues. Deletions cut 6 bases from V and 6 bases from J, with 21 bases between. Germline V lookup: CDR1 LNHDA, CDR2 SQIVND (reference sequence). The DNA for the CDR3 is TGTGCCAGTAGCCCCCGGACAGCGGGGTATTTCAATGAGCAGTTCTTA. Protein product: CASSPRTAGYFNEQFL.

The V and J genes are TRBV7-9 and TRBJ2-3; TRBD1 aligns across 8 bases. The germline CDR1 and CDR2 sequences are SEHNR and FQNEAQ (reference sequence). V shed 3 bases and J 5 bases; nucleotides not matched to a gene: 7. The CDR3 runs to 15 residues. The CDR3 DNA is TGTGCCAGCAGCTTTGGAGACAGGGGTGTAGATACGCAGTATTTT. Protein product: CASSFGDRGVDTQYF.

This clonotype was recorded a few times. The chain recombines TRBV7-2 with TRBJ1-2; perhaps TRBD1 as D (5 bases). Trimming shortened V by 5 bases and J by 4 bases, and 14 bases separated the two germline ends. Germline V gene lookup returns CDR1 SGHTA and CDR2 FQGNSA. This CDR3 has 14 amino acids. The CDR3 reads CASSSRDLLYGYTF. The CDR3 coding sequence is TGTGCCAGCAGCAGCCGGGACCTCCTCTATGGCTACACCTTC.

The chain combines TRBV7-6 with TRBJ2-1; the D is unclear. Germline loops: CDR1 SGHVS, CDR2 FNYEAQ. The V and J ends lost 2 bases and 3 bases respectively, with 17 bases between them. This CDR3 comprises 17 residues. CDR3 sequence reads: CASSLFDTESGYNEQFF. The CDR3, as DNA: TGTGCCAGCAGCTTATTCGACACCGAAAGTGGCTACAATGAGCAGTTCTTC.

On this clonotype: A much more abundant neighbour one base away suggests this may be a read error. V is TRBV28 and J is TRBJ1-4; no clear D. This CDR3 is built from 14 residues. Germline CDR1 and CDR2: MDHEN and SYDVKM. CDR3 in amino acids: CSSHYSGEGRELFF. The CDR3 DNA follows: TGTTCCAGCCACTACTCTGGCGAAGGGCGAGAACTGTTTTTT.

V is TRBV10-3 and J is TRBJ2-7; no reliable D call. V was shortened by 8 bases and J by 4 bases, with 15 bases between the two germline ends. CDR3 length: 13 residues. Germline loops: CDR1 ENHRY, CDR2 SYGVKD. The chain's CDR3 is CAISTLDLYEQYF. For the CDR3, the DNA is TGTGCCATCTCCACCTTGGATTTATACGAGCAGTACTTC.

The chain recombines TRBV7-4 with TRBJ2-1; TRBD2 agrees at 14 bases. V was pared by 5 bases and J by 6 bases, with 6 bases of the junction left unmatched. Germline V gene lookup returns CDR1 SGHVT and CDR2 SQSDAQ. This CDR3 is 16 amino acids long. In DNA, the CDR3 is TGTGCCAGCAGCGCCAGACTAGCGGGAGGGAGCAATGAGCAGTTCTTC. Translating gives CASSARLAGGSNEQFF.

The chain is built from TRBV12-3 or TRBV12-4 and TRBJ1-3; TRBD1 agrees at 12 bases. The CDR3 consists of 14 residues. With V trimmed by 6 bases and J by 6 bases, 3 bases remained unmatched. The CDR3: CASSPGQGANTIYF. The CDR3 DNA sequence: TGTGCCAGCAGCCCGGGACAGGGGGCAAACACCATATATTTT.

The CDR3 nucleotides are TGTGCCAGCAGTTTATATACGACAGTTCGGGAGCAGTTCTTC. Its protein is CASSLYTTVREQFF. The chain carries TRBV28 and TRBJ2-1, with D maybe TRBD1 (5 bases). With 1 base removed from V and 10 bases from J, the gap between germline ends came to 14 bases. The CDR3 spans 14 residues. CDR1 and CDR2 from the germline V gene are MDHEN and SYDVKM.

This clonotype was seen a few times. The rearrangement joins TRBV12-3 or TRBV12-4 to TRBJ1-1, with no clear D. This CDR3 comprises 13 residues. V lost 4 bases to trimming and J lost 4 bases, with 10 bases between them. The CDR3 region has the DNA TGTGCCAGCAGTTGGGTCCCGGGCACTGAAGCTTTCTTT. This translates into CASSWVPGTEAFF.

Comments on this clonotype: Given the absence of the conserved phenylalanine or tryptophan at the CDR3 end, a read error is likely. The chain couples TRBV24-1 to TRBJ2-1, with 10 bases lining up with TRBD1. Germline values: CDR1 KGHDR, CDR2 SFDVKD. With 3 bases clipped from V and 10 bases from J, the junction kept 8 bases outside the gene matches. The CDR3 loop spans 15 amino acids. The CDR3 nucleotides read TGTGCCACCAGTGATCTCCGACAGGGGGCTGAGGAGCAGTTCTTA. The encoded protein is CATSDLRQGAEEQFL.

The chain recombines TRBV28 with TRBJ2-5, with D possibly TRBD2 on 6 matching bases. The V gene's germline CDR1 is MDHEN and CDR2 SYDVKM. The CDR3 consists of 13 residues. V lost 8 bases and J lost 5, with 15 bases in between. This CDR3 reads CASGGTLHETQYF. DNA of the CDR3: TGTGCCAGCGGGGGGACCCTGCACGAGACCCAGTACTTC.

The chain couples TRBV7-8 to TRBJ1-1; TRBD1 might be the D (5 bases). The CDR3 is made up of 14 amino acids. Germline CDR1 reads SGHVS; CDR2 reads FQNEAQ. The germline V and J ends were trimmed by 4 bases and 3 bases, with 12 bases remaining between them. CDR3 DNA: TGTGCCAGCAGCTCCCCGGGGCGGGACACTGAAGCTTTCTTT. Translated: CASSSPGRDTEAFF. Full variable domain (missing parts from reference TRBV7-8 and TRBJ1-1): GAGVSQSPRYKVAKRGQDVALRCDPISGHVSLFWYQQALGQGPEFLTYFQNEAQLDKSGLPSDRFFAERPEGSVSTLKIQRTQQEDSAVYLCASSSPGRDTEAFFGQGTRLTVV.

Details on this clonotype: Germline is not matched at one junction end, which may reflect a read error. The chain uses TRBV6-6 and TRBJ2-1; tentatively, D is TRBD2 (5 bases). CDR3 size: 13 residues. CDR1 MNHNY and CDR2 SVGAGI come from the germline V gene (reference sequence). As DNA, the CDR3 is TGTGCCAGAAGTTCAGCGGCCCTCAATGAGCAGTTCTTC. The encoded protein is CARSSAALNEQFF.

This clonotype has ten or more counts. In DNA form, the CDR3 reads TGTGCCAGCAGCTTAGGCAGGGCGGGCACTGAAGCTTTCTTT. This codes for CASSLGRAGTEAFF. V is TRBV7-8 and J is TRBJ1-1, with a tentative D call TRBD1 (5 bases). Germline lookup yields CDR1 SGHVS and CDR2 FQNEAQ. V was pared by 1 base and J by 4 bases, with 10 bases between. The CDR3 has 14 amino acids.

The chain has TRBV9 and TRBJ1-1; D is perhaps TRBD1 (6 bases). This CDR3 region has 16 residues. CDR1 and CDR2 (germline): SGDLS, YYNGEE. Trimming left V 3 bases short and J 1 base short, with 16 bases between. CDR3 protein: CASSAGASTRNTEAFF. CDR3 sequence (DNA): TGTGCCAGCAGCGCGGGGGCATCCACAAGGAACACTGAAGCTTTCTTT. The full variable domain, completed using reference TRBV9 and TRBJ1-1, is DSGVTQTPKHLITATGQRVTLRCSPRSGDLSVYWYQQSLDQGLQFLIQYYNGEERAKGNILERFSAQQFPDLHSELNLSSLELGDSALYFCASSAGASTRNTEAFFGQGTRLTVV.

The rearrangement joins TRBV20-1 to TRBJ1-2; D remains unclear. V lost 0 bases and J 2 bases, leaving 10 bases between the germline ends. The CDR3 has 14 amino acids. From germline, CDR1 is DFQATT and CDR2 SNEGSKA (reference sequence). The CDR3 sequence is CSARDRSGNYGYTF. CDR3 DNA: TGCAGTGCTAGAGATCGTAGCGGGAACTATGGCTACACCTTC.

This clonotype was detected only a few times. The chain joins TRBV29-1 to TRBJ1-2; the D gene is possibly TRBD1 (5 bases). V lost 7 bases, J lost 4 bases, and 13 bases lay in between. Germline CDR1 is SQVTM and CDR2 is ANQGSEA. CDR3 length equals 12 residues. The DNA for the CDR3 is TGCAGCGCAAGAGGGGCAGGCTATGGCTACACCTTC. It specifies CSARGAGYGYTF.

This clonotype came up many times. The chain's CDR3 is CATSEPPLRREGNEQFF. Here the CDR3 DNA reads TGTGCCACCAGTGAACCCCCGTTACGCAGGGAGGGGAATGAGCAGTTCTTC. The gene calls are TRBV24-1 and TRBJ2-1, with 7 bases that match TRBD2. V lost 4 bases to trimming and J lost 7 bases; unmatched junction nucleotides: 15. The length of the CDR3 is 17 residues. CDR1 is KGHDR, CDR2 SFDVKD, per germline.